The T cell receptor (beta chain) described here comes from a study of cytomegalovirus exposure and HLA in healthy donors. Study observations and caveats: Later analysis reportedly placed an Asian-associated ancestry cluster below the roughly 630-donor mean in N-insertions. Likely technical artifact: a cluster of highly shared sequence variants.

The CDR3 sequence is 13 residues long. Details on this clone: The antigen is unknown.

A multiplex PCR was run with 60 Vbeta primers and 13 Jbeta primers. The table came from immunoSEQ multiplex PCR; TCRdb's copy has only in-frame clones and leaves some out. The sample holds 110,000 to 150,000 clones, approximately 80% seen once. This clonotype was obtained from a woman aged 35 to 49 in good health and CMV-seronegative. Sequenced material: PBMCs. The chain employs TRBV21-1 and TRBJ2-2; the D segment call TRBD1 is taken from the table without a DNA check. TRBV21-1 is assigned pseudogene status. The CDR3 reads CASSGTGAGELFF. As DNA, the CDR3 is TGTGCCAGCAGCGGTACAGGGGCCGGGGAGCTGTTTTTT.